This entry describes one T cell receptor beta chain. Original handling: Scientists estimated how many nucleated cells there were by amplifying reference gene primers. The table came from immunoSEQ multiplex PCR; TCRdb's copy has only in-frame clones and leaves some out. That table is the source of V, J and clone size, and D and trimming were worked out from the DNA. The sample carries 250,000 to 300,000 clones, approximately 80% recorded once. This specimen comes from a study of blood T cell repertoires in COVID-19. Study-level background: Specimens from acute and convalescent COVID-19 originated in the United States, Italy and Spain. Sources were T cells, B-cell-depleted T cells, or PBMCs; the material itself was cDNA or gDNA.

The CDR3 has 14 residues. Germline V lookup: CDR1 SGHTA, CDR2 FQGNSA. After removal of 5 bases from V and 1 base from J, the junction contained 4 bases not matched to a gene. This clonotype was sampled from a woman aged 55-69 years with active or convalescent COVID-19. This sequence joins TRBV7-2 and TRBJ1-1, with 7 bases aligning to TRBD1. The sample taken for sequencing was peripheral blood. CDR3: CASSAGQQNTEAFF. CDR3 sequence (DNA): TGTGCCAGCAGCGCGGGACAGCAGAACACTGAAGCTTTCTTT.